This T cell receptor beta chain appears in the sequencing data of a study of molecular identifiers for immune sequencing clone quantification (dated by TCRdb to 2017 to 2018). About the investigation overall: For a replicate experiment, RNA from around 20,000 or 100,000 naive CD8 T cells was divided into five aliquots, and four of the five aliquots were sequenced. The study was a methods study using CD8 T cells to benchmark molecular-identifier clustering-based TCR repertoire sequencing (MIDCIRS) and TCR RNA copy counting.

The full study reports these points: The sizes of highly expanded clones could end up underestimated when identical TCR molecules share a barcode. When barcode sub-clustering was omitted, TCR diversity was inflated by chimeric consensus sequences, with chimeras reaching as high as 47%. Even against a background of around 950,000 naive CD8 T cells, spiked-in Jurkat TCR RNA amounting to a single cell's worth was reported to be detectable. Clones above 20 RNA copies held over 99% of molecules in CMV-specific effector cells but under 1% in naive cells. Modeling indicated roughly 3.3 TCR RNA copies recovered per cell, compared with 9 to 10 by digital PCR, which implies a capture efficiency of approximately 31%. The naive libraries included spiked-in Jurkat TCR RNA (roughly ten copies' worth), and this Jurkat TCR RNA is not part of the donor repertoire.

Naive CD8 T cell libraries were made from about 20,000 to 1,000,000 sorted cells using 10%, 30% or 50% of purified RNA. Naive CD8 T cells, defined as CD8+CD4-CCR7+CD45RA+, were FACS-sorted into RLT Plus buffer on a BD FACSAria II. Approximately eleven TCR copies' worth of Jurkat RNA were spiked into roughly 19,000-1,000,000 naive CD8 T cell samples to test detection sensitivity. CD8 T cells were enriched using RosetteSep CD8+ T Cell Enrichment Cocktail and Ficoll-Paque, and the enriched cells then underwent ACK red cell lysis. Libraries came from PCR. Sequencer: Illumina HiSeq 4000. Bulk TCR libraries were prepared as previously described, using TCR primers listed in Table S5. Total RNA was purified with the Qiagen AllPrep DNA/RNA kit. Reads from multiple sequencing runs of the same library were pooled before analysis. The authors' pipeline ran thus. Reads were retained only if the reads had an exact TCR constant sequence, and the retained reads were trimmed to 150 nt and grouped according to their 12-nt molecular barcodes. Reads inside each barcode group were sub-clustered using a 15% Levenshtein threshold, and a quality-weighted consensus sequence was constructed for each RNA molecule. Non-functional sequences were filtered out, along with any lower-count sequence sitting one edit away from another sequence. Based on fitting two negative binomial distributions, any barcode sub-cluster with under 20% of the maximum read count was discarded. TCRdb itself trimmed the public reads at Q25 with fastp, ran MiXCR and retained productive beta chains. Identical CDR3 protein sequences are pooled into one entry, listed with their most common genes and DNA. These V and J calls are TCRdb output, not the study's own analysis. The table for this sample lists roughly 320,000 distinct CDR3 sequences; around a fifth of them were counted only once. The ten largest clones capture more than 0.8% of the sample.

This clonotype was picked up many times. There is no known antigen for this receptor. Per-base quality was not reported, and no clone a single base away is much larger than it. The sequenced sample was naive CD8+ T cells from blood, with Jurkat cell RNA spiked in. This specimen's cell subset or site label, interpreted: FACS-sorted CD8+CD4-CCR7+CD45RA+ naive T cells. This sequence originates from a human donor in good health. Some libraries in this study had Jurkat cell RNA spiked in.

CDR3 region: CASSHGTGSYEQYF. The DNA sequence is TGCGCCAGCAGCCACGGGACAGGGTCCTACGAGCAGTACTTC. This chain is built from TRBV4-1 and TRBJ2-7, with 9 junctional bases fitting TRBD1. Unmatched junction bases come to 1, with V trimmed by 3 bases and J by 1 base. Via the germline V gene, CDR1 is MGHRA and CDR2 YSYEKL. Counted from cysteine to phenylalanine, this CDR3 has 14 amino acids. Kept here is only the CDR3 DNA, which spans 42 bases and is read in frame from base 1.